The clone carrying this T cell receptor beta chain was seen a few times. Antigen: not known. Purified naive CD4+ T cells were depleted of CD25+ Tregs. General study points: Tumor memory CD4+ T cell TCR gene usage was found to cluster with blood and lymph node memory CD4+ cells and with lymph node naive CD4+ cells.

J gave up 3 bases and V 6 bases, and 5 bases lay outside the gene matches. The germline gives CDR1 SEHNR, CDR2 FQNEAQ (reference sequence). This CDR3 is built from 13 residues. Constant-region reverse primers amplified full-length variable regions, followed by semi-nested Nested Universal Primer A PCR. TCRdb re-analysed the 5' RACE reads in MiXCR, keeping a single row per CDR3 protein. In the table there are 45,000 to 60,000 distinct CDR3 sequences, over 20% of which are singletons. The chain has TRBV7-9 and TRBJ2-7; 7 bases are a match to TRBD2. The specimen was tumor-infiltrating naive CD4+ T cells sorted from the breast tumor. The subset was: naive CD4+ T cells, CD4+CD45RA+CD25-. This receptor was identified in a female donor with breast cancer. The CDR3 DNA is TGTGCCAGCAGAGCGGGGTCGGGCTACGAGCAGTACTTC. Translated: CASRAGSGYEQYF.